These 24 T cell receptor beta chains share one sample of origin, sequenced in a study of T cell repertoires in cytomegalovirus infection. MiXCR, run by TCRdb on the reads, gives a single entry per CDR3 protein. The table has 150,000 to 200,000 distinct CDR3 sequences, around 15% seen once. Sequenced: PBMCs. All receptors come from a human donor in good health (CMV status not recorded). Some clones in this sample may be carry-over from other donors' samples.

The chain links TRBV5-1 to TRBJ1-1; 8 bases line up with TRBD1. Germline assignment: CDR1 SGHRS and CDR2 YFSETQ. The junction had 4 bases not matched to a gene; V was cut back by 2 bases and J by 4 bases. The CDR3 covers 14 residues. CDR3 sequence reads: CASSFDRGFTEAFF. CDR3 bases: TGCGCCAGCAGCTTTGACAGGGGTTTCACTGAAGCTTTCTTT. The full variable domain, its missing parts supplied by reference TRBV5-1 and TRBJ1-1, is KAGVTQTPRYLIKTRGQQVTLSCSPISGHRSVSWYQQTPGQGLQFLFEYFSETQRNKGNFPGRFSGRQFSNSRSEMNVSTLELGDSALYLCASSFDRGFTEAFFGQGTRLTVV.

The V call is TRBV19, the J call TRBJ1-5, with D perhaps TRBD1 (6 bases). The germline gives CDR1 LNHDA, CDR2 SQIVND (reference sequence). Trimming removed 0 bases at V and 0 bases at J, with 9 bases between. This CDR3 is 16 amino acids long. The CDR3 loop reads CASSIDPGHSNQPQHF. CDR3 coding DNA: TGTGCCAGTAGTATAGATCCGGGACATAGCAATCAGCCCCAGCATTTT.

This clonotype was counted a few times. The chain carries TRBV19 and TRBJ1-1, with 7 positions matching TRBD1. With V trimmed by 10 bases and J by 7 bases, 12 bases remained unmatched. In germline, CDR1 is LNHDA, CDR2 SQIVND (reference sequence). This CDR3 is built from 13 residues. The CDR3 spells CATSTGSDREAFF. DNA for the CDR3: TGTGCCACCTCGACAGGGTCTGACCGTGAAGCTTTCTTT.

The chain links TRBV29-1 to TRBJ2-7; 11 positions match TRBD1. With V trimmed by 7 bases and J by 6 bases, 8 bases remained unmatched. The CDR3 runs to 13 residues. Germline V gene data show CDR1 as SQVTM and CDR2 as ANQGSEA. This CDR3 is CSGTGGAISEQYF. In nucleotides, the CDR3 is TGCAGCGGGACAGGGGGCGCGATATCCGAGCAGTACTTC.

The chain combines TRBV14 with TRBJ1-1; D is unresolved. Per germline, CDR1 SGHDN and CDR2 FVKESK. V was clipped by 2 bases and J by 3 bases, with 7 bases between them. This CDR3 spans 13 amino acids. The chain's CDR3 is CASSQLWDTEAFF. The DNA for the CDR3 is TGTGCCAGCAGCCAACTCTGGGACACTGAAGCTTTCTTT.

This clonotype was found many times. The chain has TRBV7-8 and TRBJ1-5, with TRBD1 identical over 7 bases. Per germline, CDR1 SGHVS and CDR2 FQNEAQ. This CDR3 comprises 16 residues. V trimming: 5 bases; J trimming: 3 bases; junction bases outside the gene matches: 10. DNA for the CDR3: TGTGCCAGCAGCCCCTACTCGGGACAGAACAATCAGCCCCAGCATTTT. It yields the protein CASSPYSGQNNQPQHF.

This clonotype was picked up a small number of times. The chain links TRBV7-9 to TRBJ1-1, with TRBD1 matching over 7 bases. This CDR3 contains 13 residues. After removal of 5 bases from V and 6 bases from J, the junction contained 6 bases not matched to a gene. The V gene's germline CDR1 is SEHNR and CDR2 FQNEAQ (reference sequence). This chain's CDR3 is CASSDRVNAEAFF. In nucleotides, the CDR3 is TGTGCCAGCAGCGACAGGGTTAACGCTGAAGCTTTCTTT.

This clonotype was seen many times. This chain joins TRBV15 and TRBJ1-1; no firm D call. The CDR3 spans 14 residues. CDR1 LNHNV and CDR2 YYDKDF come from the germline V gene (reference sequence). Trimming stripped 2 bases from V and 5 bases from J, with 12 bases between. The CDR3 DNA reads TGTGCCACCAGCAGACCCTCCTCCCATACTGAAGCTTTCTTT. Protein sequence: CATSRPSSHTEAFF.

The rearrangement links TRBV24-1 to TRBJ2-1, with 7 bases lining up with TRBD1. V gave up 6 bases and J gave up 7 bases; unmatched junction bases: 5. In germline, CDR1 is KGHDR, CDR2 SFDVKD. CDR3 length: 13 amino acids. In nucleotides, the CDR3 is TGTGCCACCAGTTTTCCCAGGGGGAATGAGCAGTTCTTC. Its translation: CATSFPRGNEQFF.

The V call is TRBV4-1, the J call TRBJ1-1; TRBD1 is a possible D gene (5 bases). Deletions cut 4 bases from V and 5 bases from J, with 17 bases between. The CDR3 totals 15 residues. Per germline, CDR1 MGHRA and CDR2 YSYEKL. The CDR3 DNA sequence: TGCGCCAGCAGCCCCTTCAGGGAAAGGCGAACTGAAGCTTTCTTT. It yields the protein CASSPFRERRTEAFF.

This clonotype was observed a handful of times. CDR3 sequence reads: CSVSRGARYNEQFF. CDR3 nucleotides: TGCAGCGTTTCCCGGGGGGCGCGATACAATGAGCAGTTCTTC. This chain uses TRBV29-1 with TRBJ2-1; possibly TRBD2 for D (7 bases). The V gene lost 5 bases and the J gene lost 4 bases, with 15 bases spanning the gap. CDR1 and CDR2 from the germline V gene are SQVTM and ANQGSEA. The CDR3 sequence is 14 residues long.

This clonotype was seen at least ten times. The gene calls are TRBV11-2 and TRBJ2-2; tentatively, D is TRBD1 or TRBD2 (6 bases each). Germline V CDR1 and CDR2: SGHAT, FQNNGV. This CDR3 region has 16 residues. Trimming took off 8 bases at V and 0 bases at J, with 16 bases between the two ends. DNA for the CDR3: TGTGCCAGCCGGAGTGTAGGGGGGTCGAACACCGGGGAGCTGTTTTTT. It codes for CASRSVGGSNTGELFF.

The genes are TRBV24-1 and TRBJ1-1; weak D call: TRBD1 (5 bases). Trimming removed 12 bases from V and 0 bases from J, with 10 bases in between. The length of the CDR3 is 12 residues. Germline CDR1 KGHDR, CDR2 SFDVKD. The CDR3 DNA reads TGTGCCGGGGACCTTATGAACACTGAAGCTTTCTTT. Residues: CAGDLMNTEAFF.

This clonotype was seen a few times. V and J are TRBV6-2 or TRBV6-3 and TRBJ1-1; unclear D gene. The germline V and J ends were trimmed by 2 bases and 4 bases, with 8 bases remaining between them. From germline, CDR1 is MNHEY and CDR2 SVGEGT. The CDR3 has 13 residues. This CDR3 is CASSYTPTTEAFF. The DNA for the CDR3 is TGTGCCAGCAGTTACACTCCAACCACTGAAGCTTTCTTT.

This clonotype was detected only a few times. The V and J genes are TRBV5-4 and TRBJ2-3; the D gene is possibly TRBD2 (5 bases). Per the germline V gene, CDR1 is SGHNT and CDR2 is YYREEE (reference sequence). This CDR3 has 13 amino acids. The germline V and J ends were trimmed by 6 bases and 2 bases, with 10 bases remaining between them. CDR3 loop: CASKERTTDTQYF. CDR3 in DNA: TGTGCCAGCAAGGAGCGGACCACAGATACGCAGTATTTT.

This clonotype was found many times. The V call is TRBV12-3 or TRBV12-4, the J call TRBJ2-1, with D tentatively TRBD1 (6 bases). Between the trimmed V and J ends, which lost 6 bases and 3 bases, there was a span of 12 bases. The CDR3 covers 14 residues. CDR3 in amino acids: CASSPRGDYNEQFF. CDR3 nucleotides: TGTGCCAGCAGCCCCAGGGGAGACTACAATGAGCAGTTCTTC.

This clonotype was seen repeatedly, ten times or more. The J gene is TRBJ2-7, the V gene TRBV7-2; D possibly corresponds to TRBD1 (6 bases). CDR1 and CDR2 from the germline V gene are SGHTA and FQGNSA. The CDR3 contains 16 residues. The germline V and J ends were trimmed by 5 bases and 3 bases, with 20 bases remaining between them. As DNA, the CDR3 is TGTGCCAGCAGCAAGGGTCCCGGGACATTGAACTACGAGCAGTACTTC. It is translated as CASSKGPGTLNYEQYF.

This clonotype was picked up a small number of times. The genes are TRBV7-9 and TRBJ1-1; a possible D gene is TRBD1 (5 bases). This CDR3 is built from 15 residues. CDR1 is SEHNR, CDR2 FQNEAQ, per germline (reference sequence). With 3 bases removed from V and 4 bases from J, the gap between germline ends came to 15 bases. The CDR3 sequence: CASSLGGVMGTEAFF. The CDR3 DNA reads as TGTGCCAGCAGCTTGGGGGGAGTTATGGGCACTGAAGCTTTCTTT.

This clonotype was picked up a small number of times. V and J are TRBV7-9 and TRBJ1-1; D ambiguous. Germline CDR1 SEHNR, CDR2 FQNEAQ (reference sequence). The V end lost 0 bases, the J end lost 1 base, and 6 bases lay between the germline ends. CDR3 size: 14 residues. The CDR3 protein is CASSLAAANTEAFF. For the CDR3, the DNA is TGTGCCAGCAGCTTAGCGGCAGCGAACACTGAAGCTTTCTTT.

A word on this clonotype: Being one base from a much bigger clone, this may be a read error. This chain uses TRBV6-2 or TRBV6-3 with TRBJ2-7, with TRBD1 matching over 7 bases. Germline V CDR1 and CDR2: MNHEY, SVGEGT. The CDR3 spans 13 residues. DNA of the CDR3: TGTGTCAGCAGCAGGGACAGCTACTACGAGCAGTACTTC. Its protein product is CVSSRDSYYEQYF.

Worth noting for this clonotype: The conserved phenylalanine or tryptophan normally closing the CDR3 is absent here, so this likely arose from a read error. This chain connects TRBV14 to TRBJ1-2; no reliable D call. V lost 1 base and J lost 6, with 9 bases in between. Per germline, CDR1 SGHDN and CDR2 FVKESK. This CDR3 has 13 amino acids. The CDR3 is CASSQGPVHGYTI. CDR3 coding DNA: TGTGCCAGCAGCCAAGGCCCGGTCCATGGCTACACCATC.

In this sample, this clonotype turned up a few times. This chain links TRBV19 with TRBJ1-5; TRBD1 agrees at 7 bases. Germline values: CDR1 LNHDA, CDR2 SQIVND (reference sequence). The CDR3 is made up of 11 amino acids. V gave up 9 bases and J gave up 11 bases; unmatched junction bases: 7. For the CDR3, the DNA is TGTGCCAGCAGACAGGGACTGGCCCAGCATTTT. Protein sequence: CASRQGLAQHF.

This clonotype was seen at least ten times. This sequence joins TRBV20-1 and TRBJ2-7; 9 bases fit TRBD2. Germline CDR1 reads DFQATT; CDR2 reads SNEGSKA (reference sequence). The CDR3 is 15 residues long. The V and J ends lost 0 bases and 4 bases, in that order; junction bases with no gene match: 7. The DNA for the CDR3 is TGCAGTGCTAGAGATCCAAGCGGGAGGTTTTACGAGCAGTACTTC. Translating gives CSARDPSGRFYEQYF.

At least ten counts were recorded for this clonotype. The CDR3 region is CASAPGRANYGYTF. The CDR3 bases are TGTGCCAGCGCGCCCGGAAGGGCTAACTATGGCTACACCTTC. V gene TRBV28 combines with J gene TRBJ1-2; no reliable D call. Germline V gene sequence: CDR1 MDHEN, CDR2 SYDVKM. V lost 8 bases and J lost 0, with 13 bases in between. The CDR3 spans 14 residues.